What follows are 17 T cell receptor beta chains derived from one specimen sequenced in a study of blood T cell repertoires in COVID-19 (dated by TCRdb to about 2020). The receptor library was made with the immunoSEQ multiplex PCR assay. The source is immuneACCESS, and TCRdb retained only in-frame sequences with V and J called. Part of the clones is not carried over; for the studies checked, unresolved V genes explain less than half of this, and the remainder is unexplained. Counted in this sample were fewer than 120,000 clones; about 90% of them appeared once. More than 4.5% of the sample is in the top ten clones. Sequencing was done on a sample of peripheral blood. These receptors were taken from a human donor in a cohort sampled during active COVID-19.

This clone was seen a single time. The gene calls are TRBV18 and TRBJ2-7, with D possibly TRBD2 on 5 matching bases. Deletions cut 2 bases from V and 2 bases from J, with 10 bases between. This CDR3 comprises 14 residues. Germline-derived CDR1 and CDR2 are KGHSH and LQKENI. CDR3: CASSPADSPYEQYF. The DNA of the CDR3 is TGTGCCAGCTCACCAGCGGACTCTCCCTACGAGCAGTACTTC.

This clone was detected a few times. The rearrangement uses TRBV10-3 and TRBJ2-4; a weak D match, TRBD2 (5 bases). This CDR3 has 15 amino acids. The germline CDR1 and CDR2 sequences are ENHRY and SYGVKD. The V and J ends lost 2 bases and 1 base respectively, with 9 bases between them. In DNA, the CDR3 is TGTGCCATCAGTGAGGAGGGAGCGGCCAAAAACATTCAGTACTTC. It translates to CAISEEGAAKNIQYF.

V gene TRBV6-5 combines with J gene TRBJ1-5; 7 bases fit TRBD1. Germline V lookup: CDR1 MNHEY, CDR2 SVGAGI. The V segment lost 0 bases and the J segment 5 bases; nucleotides outside the gene matches: 4. The CDR3 runs to 15 residues. The CDR3 nucleotides are TGTGCCAGCAGTTACTCGTCGCAGGGGGATCAGCCCCAGCATTTT. Protein product: CASSYSSQGDQPQHF.

V gene TRBV28 combines with J gene TRBJ2-3; 7 bases are a match to TRBD2. This CDR3 has 14 amino acids. V lost 5 bases to trimming and J lost 5 bases; unmatched junction nucleotides: 7. CDR1 is MDHEN, CDR2 SYDVKM, per germline. CDR3 loop: CASSLSGAQDTQYF. The CDR3 region has the DNA TGTGCCAGCAGTCTAAGCGGGGCCCAAGATACGCAGTATTTT.

The gene calls are TRBV30 and TRBJ2-3; 7 bases are a match to TRBD1. J lost 6 bases, V lost 5 bases, and 14 bases had no gene match. Germline CDR1 and CDR2: GTSNPN and SVGIG (reference sequence). This CDR3 is built from 15 residues. The chain's CDR3 is CAWDREQGLGDTQYF. CDR3 in DNA: TGTGCCTGGGACCGAGAACAGGGGCTGGGCGATACGCAGTATTTT.

The chain has TRBV14 and TRBJ2-3; 9 nucleotides agree with TRBD2. The germline gives CDR1 SGHDN, CDR2 FVKESK. Trimming at V came to 3 bases and at J to 0 bases, leaving 4 bases not matched to a gene. CDR3 length: 16 amino acids. The CDR3: CASSHLSGSSTDTQYF. The CDR3 nucleotides are TGTGCCAGCAGCCACCTTAGCGGGAGCAGCACAGATACGCAGTATTTT.

The gene calls are TRBV6-4 and TRBJ2-1; 10 bases are shared with TRBD2. The length of the CDR3 is 15 residues. V was pared by 5 bases and J by 4 bases, with 5 bases of the junction left unmatched. Germline loops: CDR1 MRHNA, CDR2 SNTAGT. The chain's CDR3 is CASSSTSGDYNEQFF. For the CDR3, the DNA is TGTGCCAGCAGTTCCACTAGCGGGGATTACAATGAGCAGTTCTTC.

The V and J genes are TRBV20-1 and TRBJ2-7, with 12 nucleotides matching TRBD2. Per germline, CDR1 DFQATT and CDR2 SNEGSKA (reference sequence). V gave up 4 bases and J gave up 7 bases; unmatched junction bases: 14. This CDR3 spans 16 amino acids. The CDR3 sequence is CSANETSGGNLREQYF. In DNA form, the CDR3 reads TGCAGTGCTAATGAGACTAGCGGGGGAAACCTACGGGAGCAGTACTTC.

The gene calls are TRBV7-2 and TRBJ2-1; 13 nucleotides agree with TRBD2. Trimming at V came to 3 bases and at J to 10 bases, leaving 9 bases not matched to a gene. This CDR3 contains 16 residues. Per the germline V gene, CDR1 is SGHTA and CDR2 is FQGNSA. This CDR3 is CASSLRGLAGTDEQFF. CDR3 sequence (DNA): TGTGCCAGCAGCTTGAGGGGACTAGCGGGAACCGACGAGCAGTTCTTC.

CDR3 nucleotide sequence: TGTGCCAGCAGCCCGCGGACAGGGGGCGCATATGGCTACACCTTC. Encoded protein: CASSPRTGGAYGYTF. The chain uses TRBV7-2 and TRBJ1-2; 11 bases are a match to TRBD1. J gave up 5 bases and V 5 bases, and 7 bases lay outside the gene matches. CDR1 and CDR2 (germline): SGHTA, FQGNSA. This CDR3 is built from 15 residues.

This clone occurred a few times. J is TRBJ2-2 and V is TRBV7-3, with 8 bases identical to TRBD1. CDR1 SGHTA and CDR2 FQGTGA come from the germline V gene. The CDR3 contains 20 residues. The junction had 20 bases not matched to a gene; V was cut back by 3 bases and J by 5 bases. CDR3 in DNA: TGTGCCAGCAGCTTGACCATGGAGGAACCCGACAGGGGAAAAACCGGGGAGCTGTTTTTT. Its translation: CASSLTMEEPDRGKTGELFF.

As regards this clone: Other DNA sequences of this sample code for an identical CDR3. The chain joins TRBV18 to TRBJ2-7; 8 nucleotides line up with TRBD1. Per the germline V gene, CDR1 is KGHSH and CDR2 is LQKENI. After removal of 0 bases from V and 3 bases from J, the junction contained 7 bases not matched to a gene. CDR3 size: 16 residues. The CDR3 protein is CASSPPGTGVLYEQYF. The CDR3 DNA reads TGTGCCAGCTCACCACCGGGGACAGGAGTACTCTACGAGCAGTACTTC.

The chain has TRBV11-2 and TRBJ1-3; D perhaps matches TRBD1 (6 bases). The germline V gene encodes CDR1 SGHAT and CDR2 FQNNGV. The ends were cut back, 0 bases at V and 0 bases at J, with 18 bases in the middle. This CDR3 spans 19 amino acids. This CDR3 reads CASSLEGHLSFRSGNTIYF. The CDR3, as DNA: TGTGCCAGCAGCTTAGAGGGACACCTCTCCTTTCGCTCTGGAAACACCATATATTTT.

The V and J genes are TRBV27 and TRBJ2-7; 7 bases match TRBD1. The CDR3 length is 13 residues. Trimming at V came to 6 bases and at J to 1 base, leaving 3 bases not matched to a gene. Per the germline V gene, CDR1 is MNHEY and CDR2 is SMNVEV (reference sequence). CDR3 in DNA: TGTGCCAGCAGGATACAGGGGTCCTACGAGCAGTACTTC. Translated: CASRIQGSYEQYF.

CDR3 nucleotide sequence: TGTGCCAGCAGTGAATCAGGGGACACCGGGGAGCTGTTTTTT. Translation: CASSESGDTGELFF. The V gene is TRBV6-1, the J gene TRBJ2-2, with D tentatively TRBD1 (6 bases). The V gene lost 2 bases and the J gene lost 3 bases, with 7 bases spanning the gap. The germline gives CDR1 MNHNS, CDR2 SASEGT. This CDR3 contains 14 residues.

This clone was detected a few times. The CDR3 coding sequence is TGTGCCAGCAGCCAAGGGGTCACCGGGGAGCTGTTTTTT. Translating gives CASSQGVTGELFF. J is TRBJ2-2 and V is TRBV7-2; TRBD1 might be the D (5 bases). Trimming stripped 5 bases from V and 4 bases from J, with 8 bases between. Germline V lookup: CDR1 SGHTA, CDR2 FQGNSA. This CDR3 region has 13 residues.

The chain has TRBV19 and TRBJ1-3, with a possible D match to TRBD1 (5 bases). This CDR3 is built from 13 residues. CDR1 and CDR2 from the germline V gene are LNHDA and SQIVND (reference sequence). Deletions cut 4 bases from V and 9 bases from J, with 13 bases between. CDR3 residues: CASSTGKKSTIYF. CDR3 coding DNA: TGTGCCAGTAGTACAGGGAAGAAATCCACCATATATTTT.